This passage covers 10 T cell receptor beta chains from one sample sequenced in a study of T cell responses to AZD1222 COVID-19 vaccine. Profiling relied on immunoSEQ multiplex PCR, and the TCRdb table lists in-frame clones only, not all of them. Among 100,000 to 150,000 clones, about nine tenths were seen once, and the ten largest hold approximately 7.5%. The sample in question was peripheral blood, obtained on day 0 of AZD1222 vaccination. These receptors were taken from an adult in good health.

This clone was seen a few times. The CDR3 DNA sequence: TGTGCCAGTAGTCGGGGTATAGATACGCAGTATTTT. Encoded protein: CASSRGIDTQYF. The chain uses TRBV19 and TRBJ2-3, with a tentative D call TRBD2 (5 bases). The CDR3 has 12 residues. CDR1 LNHDA and CDR2 SQIVND come from the germline V gene (reference sequence). Trimming stripped 5 bases from V and 5 bases from J, with 8 bases between.

The chain links TRBV6-1 to TRBJ2-5; weak D call: TRBD2 (5 bases). The CDR3 extends over 15 amino acids. CDR1 is MNHNS and CDR2 is SASEGT in the germline V gene. Trimming shortened V by 2 bases and J by 3 bases, and 13 bases separated the two germline ends. Here the CDR3 DNA reads TGTGCCAGCAGTGAAATCGGCGACGGGGAAGAGACCCAGTACTTC. As protein: CASSEIGDGEETQYF.

In its sample, this clone was seen a few times. The chain couples TRBV5-1 to TRBJ2-2; D unclear. The germline V gene has CDR1 SGHRS and CDR2 YFSETQ. Between the trimmed V and J ends, which lost 3 bases and 2 bases, there was a span of 8 bases. The CDR3 has 14 residues. This chain's CDR3 is CASSYLSNTGELFF. In DNA form, the CDR3 reads TGCGCCAGCAGCTACCTCAGCAACACCGGGGAGCTGTTTTTT.

This clone has more than one count but fewer than ten. This same CDR3 is encoded by further DNA sequences in the sample. The rearrangement links TRBV7-8 to TRBJ1-1; D is ambiguous. Trimming shortened V by 1 base and J by 1 base, and 4 bases separated the two germline ends. From germline, CDR1 is SGHVS and CDR2 FQNEAQ. The CDR3 consists of 13 residues. The CDR3 spells CASSLEGNTEAFF. CDR3 sequence (DNA): TGTGCCAGCAGCTTAGAAGGGAACACTGAAGCTTTCTTT.

J is TRBJ2-3 and V is TRBV28, with 8 bases aligning to TRBD1. V shed 5 bases, J shed 6 bases, and the junction held 16 bases outside the gene matches. The germline gives CDR1 MDHEN, CDR2 SYDVKM. CDR3 length equals 17 residues. The CDR3 loop reads CASSVRLGTGRRDTQYF. CDR3 in DNA: TGTGCCAGCAGTGTAAGACTCGGGACAGGCAGGAGGGATACGCAGTATTTT.

This clone showed up just a few times. The same CDR3 also results from other DNA sequences found in this sample. The chain carries TRBV19 and TRBJ1-5; D unclear. This CDR3 has 13 residues. Germline CDR1 is LNHDA and CDR2 is SQIVND (reference sequence). Trimming took 2 bases from V and 4 from J, leaving 6 bases between them. This CDR3 is CASSIRENQPQHF. The CDR3 DNA sequence: TGTGCCAGTAGTATAAGAGAGAATCAGCCCCAGCATTTT.

The chain combines TRBV20-1 with TRBJ1-5; the D gene is possibly TRBD1 (5 bases). Germline V CDR1 and CDR2: DFQATT, SNEGSKA (reference sequence). This CDR3 is built from 11 residues. V lost 1 base and J lost 16, with 14 bases in between. The CDR3 is CSARGGIGEHF. CDR3 nucleotide sequence: TGCAGTGCTAGAGGGGGTATAGGGGAACATTTT.

This clone was seen just once. The genes are TRBV24-1 and TRBJ2-7; possible D gene TRBD2, 6 bases. Trimming stripped 2 bases from V and 2 bases from J, with 9 bases between. Per the germline V gene, CDR1 is KGHDR and CDR2 is SFDVKD. The CDR3 is made up of 14 amino acids. The CDR3 sequence: CATSDSGGTYEQYF. CDR3 sequence (DNA): TGTGCCACCAGTGATTCCGGCGGGACCTACGAGCAGTACTTC.

The chain recombines TRBV28 with TRBJ1-3, with D maybe TRBD1 (6 bases). Germline CDR1 reads MDHEN; CDR2 reads SYDVKM. The CDR3 is 15 amino acids. V gave up 6 bases and J gave up 2 bases, with 14 bases separating them. The CDR3: CASSSTGAPGNTIYF. The DNA of the CDR3 is TGTGCCAGCAGCTCTACGGGGGCACCTGGAAACACCATATATTTT.

The chain links TRBV7-8 to TRBJ2-7; 7 positions match TRBD2. V shed 0 bases and J 3 bases; nucleotides not matched to a gene: 8. Germline lookup yields CDR1 SGHVS and CDR2 FQNEAQ. The CDR3 has 16 amino acids. The CDR3 is CASSLAVGLAVYEQYF. In nucleotides, the CDR3 is TGTGCCAGCAGCTTAGCAGTGGGGCTAGCGGTCTACGAGCAGTACTTC.